These T cell receptor beta chains were read from a single sample in a study of cytomegalovirus exposure and HLA in healthy donors. The assay was immunoSEQ multiplex PCR, and TCRdb's table has in-frame clones only and misses some. The data show 130,000 or so clones, approximately 80% seen once. Sequenced: PBMCs. The receptors here all came from a woman younger than 35 in good health and CMV-seronegative. CDR3s include the opening cysteine and the closing phenylalanine or tryptophan. A D gene is named only where the DNA matches it firmly. Not every row has a clone size; where given, it reads once, few, many or a size class.

V	D	J	size	CDR3	DNA
TRBV4-1	-	TRBJ1-1	-	CASSASGGNTEAFF	TGCGCCAGCAGCGCCTCGGGGGGGAACACTGAAGCTTTCTTT
TRBV25-1	TRBD2	TRBJ2-3	-	CASSDPRTSGSPDTQYF	TGTGCCAGCAGTGATCCCAGGACTAGCGGGAGCCCAGATACGCAGTATTTT
TRBV2	-	TRBJ2-7	-	CASSPARGSSYEQYF	TGTGCCAGCAGTCCCGCCCGTGGGAGCTCCTACGAGCAGTACTTC
TRBV19	-	TRBJ1-1	-	CASMTVQMNTEAFF	TGTGCCAGTATGACAGTCCAAATGAACACTGAAGCTTTCTTT
TRBV29-1	TRBD1	TRBJ1-2	-	CSGETGGGGYTF	TGCAGCGGTGAAACAGGGGGCGGGGGCTACACCTTC
TRBV6-5	-	TRBJ2-7	-	CASSPSLGSYEQYF	TGTGCCAGCAGCCCGAGTCTAGGCTCCTACGAGCAGTACTTC
TRBV25-1	TRBD1	TRBJ2-1	-	CASSSGQGPYNEQFF	TGTGCCAGCAGTTCAGGACAGGGACCGTACAATGAGCAGTTCTTC
TRBV5-1	TRBD1	TRBJ2-7	-	CASGIGQGLEEQYF	TGCGCCAGCGGTATTGGACAGGGACTTGAGGAGCAGTACTTC
TRBV6-6	-	TRBJ2-1	many	CASSLIRGRSYNEQFF	TGTGCCAGCAGTCTCATCCGAGGCCGATCCTACAATGAGCAGTTCTTC
TRBV7-6	-	TRBJ1-1	-	CASSLEDSENTEAFF	TGTGCCAGCAGCTTAGAGGACAGCGAGAACACTGAAGCTTTCTTT
TRBV2	TRBD2	TRBJ2-7	-	CASSVKLASSYEQYF	TGTGCCAGCAGTGTGAAACTAGCGTCGAGCTACGAGCAGTACTTC
TRBV5-7	-	TRBJ2-1	-	CASSLGLEYNEQFF	TGTGCCAGCAGCCTAGGATTGGAATACAATGAGCAGTTCTTC
TRBV5-1	-	TRBJ2-7	-	CASSDGASYEQYF	TGCGCCAGCAGCGATGGGGCCTCCTACGAGCAGTACTTC
TRBV7-2	-	TRBJ1-1	-	CASSAGVGTEAFF	TGTGCCAGCAGCGCCGGGGTAGGGACTGAAGCTTTCTTT
TRBV19	-	TRBJ1-1	-	CASSGYTGITEAFF	TGTGCCAGTAGTGGCTATACAGGGATCACTGAAGCTTTCTTT
TRBV18	TRBD2	TRBJ2-3	-	CASSPTSGGLRSHGDTQYF	TGTGCCAGCTCACCGACTAGCGGGGGCCTGCGGTCCCATGGAGATACGCAGTATTTT
TRBV5-6	TRBD2	TRBJ2-1	once	CASSPGLAGTFRSEQFF	TGTGCCAGCAGCCCCGGGCTAGCGGGTACCTTCCGAAGCGAGCAGTTCTTC
TRBV5-5	TRBD1	TRBJ2-5	few	CASSLGDRETQYF	TGTGCCAGCAGCTTGGGGGACAGAGAGACCCAGTACTTC
TRBV11-2	TRBD1	TRBJ2-7	-	CASSFGDRTTGEQYF	TGTGCCAGCAGCTTTGGGGACAGGACGACTGGAGAGCAGTACTTC
TRBV5-1	TRBD2	TRBJ2-1	-	CASSLAGTNEQFF	TGCGCCAGCAGTCTAGCGGGAACCAATGAGCAGTTCTTC
TRBV27	-	TRBJ2-1	-	CASSPYQAPYNEQFF	TGTGCCAGCAGTCCCTACCAAGCCCCCTACAATGAGCAGTTCTTC
TRBV14	TRBD2	TRBJ2-3	-	CASSVLAGETDTQYF	TGTGCCAGCAGCGTACTAGCGGGAGAAACAGATACGCAGTATTTT
TRBV29-1	TRBD2	TRBJ2-3	-	CSVERTSGSASTDTQYF	TGCAGCGTTGAAAGGACTAGCGGGAGCGCCAGCACAGATACGCAGTATTTT
TRBV29-1	TRBD2	TRBJ2-1	few	CSVRTGGSNEQFF	TGCAGCGTCCGGACCGGGGGGTCGAATGAGCAGTTCTTC
TRBV2	-	TRBJ1-1	once	CASSALGLSIGEAFF	TGTGCCAGCAGTGCGCTGGGGCTGTCGATTGGGGAAGCTTTCTTT
TRBV11-2	TRBD1	TRBJ2-1	once	CASSSLIQGADNEQFF	TGTGCCAGCAGCTCTCTGATACAGGGGGCCGACAATGAGCAGTTCTTC